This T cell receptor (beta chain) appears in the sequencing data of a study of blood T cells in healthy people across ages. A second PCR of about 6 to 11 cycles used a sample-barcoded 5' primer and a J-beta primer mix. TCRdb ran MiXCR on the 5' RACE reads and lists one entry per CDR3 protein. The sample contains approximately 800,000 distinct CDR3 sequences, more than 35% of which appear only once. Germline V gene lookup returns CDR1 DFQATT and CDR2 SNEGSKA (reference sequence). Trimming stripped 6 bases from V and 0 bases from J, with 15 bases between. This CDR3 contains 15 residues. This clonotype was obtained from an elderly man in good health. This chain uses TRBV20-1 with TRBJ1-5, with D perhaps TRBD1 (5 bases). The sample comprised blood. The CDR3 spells CSAIIRRDSNQPQHF. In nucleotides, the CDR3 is TGCAGTGCAATTATTCGCAGGGATAGCAATCAGCCCCAGCATTTT.